This T cell receptor beta chain was identified during a study of blood T cells in healthy people across ages. A second PCR of roughly 7 to 11 cycles used a sample-barcoded 5' primer and a J-beta primer mix. Carrying 12 random nucleotides, a template-switch adaptor labeled each individual cDNA molecule. TCRdb itself ran the 5' RACE reads through MiXCR, one entry per CDR3 protein. The sample records about 590,000 distinct CDR3 sequences, approximately 30% being singletons. The CDR3 contains 15 residues. Per germline, CDR1 MGHRA and CDR2 YSYEKL. The germline V and J ends were trimmed by 1 base and 2 bases, with 11 bases remaining between them. The sample holds a few counts of this clonotype.

Material: blood. The TCR sequence derives from an elderly woman in good health. The chain joins TRBV4-1 to TRBJ1-2, with D tentatively TRBD1 (5 bases). CDR3 protein: CASSQVAGRNYGYTF. DNA of the CDR3: TGCGCCAGCAGCCAAGTGGCAGGGCGGAACTATGGCTACACCTTC.